Listed here is a single T cell receptor (beta chain). V trimming: 4 bases; J trimming: 0 bases; junction bases outside the gene matches: 4. In germline, CDR1 is SGHRS, CDR2 YFSETQ. The CDR3 is 14 residues long. The record originates from a study of technical replicates of blood from a few donors. The method was immunoSEQ multiplex PCR; TCRdb's version includes in-frame clones alone and lacks a portion of them. The sample has tens of thousands of clones; roughly 98% are singletons. The receptor comes from a human donor in good health. Material for sequencing was T cells isolated from PBMCs. The chain has TRBV5-1 and TRBJ2-7; 7 bases map to TRBD1. In DNA, the CDR3 is TGCGCCAGCAGCCAGACAGGGTACTCCTACGAGCAGTACTTC. It is translated as CASSQTGYSYEQYF. The whole variable domain, filled in from reference TRBV5-1 and TRBJ2-7, reads KAGVTQTPRYLIKTRGQQVTLSCSPISGHRSVSWYQQTPGQGLQFLFEYFSETQRNKGNFPGRFSGRQFSNSRSEMNVSTLELGDSALYLCASSQTGYSYEQYFGPGTRLTVT.